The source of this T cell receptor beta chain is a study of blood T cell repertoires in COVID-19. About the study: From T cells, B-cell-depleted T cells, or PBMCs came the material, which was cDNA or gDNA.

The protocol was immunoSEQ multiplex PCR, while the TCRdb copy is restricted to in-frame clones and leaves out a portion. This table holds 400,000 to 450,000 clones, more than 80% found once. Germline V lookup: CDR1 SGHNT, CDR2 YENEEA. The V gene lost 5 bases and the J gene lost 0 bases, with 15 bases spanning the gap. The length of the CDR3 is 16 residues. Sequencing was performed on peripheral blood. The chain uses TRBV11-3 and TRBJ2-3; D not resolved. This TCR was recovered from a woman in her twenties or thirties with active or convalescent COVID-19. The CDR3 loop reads CASSLLRYSSTDTQYF. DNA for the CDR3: TGTGCCAGCAGCCTCCTCCGGTATTCCAGCACAGATACGCAGTATTTT.